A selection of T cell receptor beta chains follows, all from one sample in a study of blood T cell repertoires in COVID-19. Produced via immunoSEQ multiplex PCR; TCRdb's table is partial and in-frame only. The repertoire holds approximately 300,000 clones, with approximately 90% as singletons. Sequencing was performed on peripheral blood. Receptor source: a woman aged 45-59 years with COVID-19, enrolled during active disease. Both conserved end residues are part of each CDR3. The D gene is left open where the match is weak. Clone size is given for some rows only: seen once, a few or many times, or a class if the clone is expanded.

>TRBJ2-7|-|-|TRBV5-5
TGTGCCAGCAGCTTTGGCCCCACCTACGAGCAGTACTTC
CASSFGPTYEQYF
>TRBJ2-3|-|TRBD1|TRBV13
TGTGCCAGCAGCTCAGACGGGACAGGGGGAACAGATACGCAGTATTTT
CASSSDGTGGTDTQYF
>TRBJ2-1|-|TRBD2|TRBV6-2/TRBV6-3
TGTGCCAGCAGTCGGACTAGCGGGAAAATATACAATGAGCAGTTCTTC
CASSRTSGKIYNEQFF
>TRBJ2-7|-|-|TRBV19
TGTGCCAGTAGTATAGTTGTCCGGGGGAATCGGGTCCAAACATCCTACGAGCAGTACTTC
CASSIVVRGNRVQTSYEQYF
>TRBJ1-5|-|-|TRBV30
TGTGCCTGGGGTACCTCGGCGGATCAGCCCCAGCATTTT
CAWGTSADQPQHF
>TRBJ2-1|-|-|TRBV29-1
TGCAGCGTCCCGGCGGGTAATGAGCAGTTCTTC
CSVPAGNEQFF
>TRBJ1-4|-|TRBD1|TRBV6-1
TGTGCCAGCAGTGAAGGGACAGGGGCAAATGAAAAACTGTTTTTT
CASSEGTGANEKLFF
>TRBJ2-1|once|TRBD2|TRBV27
TGTGCCAGCAGCCCACTAGCGGGAGGGATCGGTGAGCAGTTCTTC
CASSPLAGGIGEQFF
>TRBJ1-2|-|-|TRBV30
TGTGCCTGGAGCCCTGACAGGAACTATGGCTACACCTTC
CAWSPDRNYGYTF
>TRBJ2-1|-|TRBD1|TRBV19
TGTGCCAGTTTGGACAGGGGCTCCTACAATGAGCAGTTCTTC
CASLDRGSYNEQFF
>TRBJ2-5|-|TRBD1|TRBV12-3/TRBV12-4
TGTGCCAGCAGCCCCGGGACAGAAGAGACCCAGTACTTC
CASSPGTEETQYF
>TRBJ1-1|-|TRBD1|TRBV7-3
TGTGCCAGCAGCCTGATAACCGGGACAGAGAACACTGAAGCTTTCTTT
CASSLITGTENTEAFF
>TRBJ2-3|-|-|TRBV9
TGTGCCAGCAGCCTCAGCGGCGGTAGCACAGATACGCAGTATTTT
CASSLSGGSTDTQYF
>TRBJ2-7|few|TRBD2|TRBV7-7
TGTGCTAGCAGCCAACGACTAGCGAGTATGGACGAGCAGTACTTC
CASSQRLASMDEQYF
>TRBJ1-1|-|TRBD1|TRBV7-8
TGTGCCAGCAGCTTACCGGGACAGGGTAGATTTGAATTAACTGAAGCTTTCTTT
CASSLPGQGRFELTEAFF
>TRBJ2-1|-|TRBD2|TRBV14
TGTGCCAGCAGCCTACTTAGCGGGGTCTACAATGAGCAGTTCTTC
CASSLLSGVYNEQFF
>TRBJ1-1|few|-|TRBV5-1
TGCGCCAGCAGCTCTGACAGGCGTGGCGTTGAAGCTTTCTTT
CASSSDRRGVEAFF
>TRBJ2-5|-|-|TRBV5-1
TGCGCCAGCAGCCCCTTAGCGGAACAAGAGACCCAGTACTTC
CASSPLAEQETQYF
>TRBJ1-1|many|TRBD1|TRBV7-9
TGTGCCAGCAGGGTGGACAGGGCATCATTGAGCACTGAAGCTTTCTTT
CASRVDRASLSTEAFF
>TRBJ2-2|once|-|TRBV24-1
TGTGCCACCAGTGCCCTAGCAGCGAACACCGGGGAGCTGTTTTTT
CATSALAANTGELFF
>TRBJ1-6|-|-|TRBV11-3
TGTGCCAGCAGTTCCCCGGGGGATCGGTATAATTCACCCCTCCACTTT
CASSSPGDRYNSPLHF
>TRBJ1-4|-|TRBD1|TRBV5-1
TGCGCCAGCAGCCTCGAACAGGGGCTTAATGAAAAACTGTTTTTT
CASSLEQGLNEKLFF
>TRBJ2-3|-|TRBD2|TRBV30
TGTGCCTGGGGCCCCGGGACTACCCCGACGGATACGCAGTATTTT
CAWGPGTTPTDTQYF
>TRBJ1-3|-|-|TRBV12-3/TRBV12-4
TGTGCCAGCAGTTTGGCAGGAGGAAACACCATATATTTT
CASSLAGGNTIYF
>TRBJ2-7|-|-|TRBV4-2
TGTGCCAGCAGCCCTAGTTCGATTAGCTCCTACGAGCAGTACTTC
CASSPSSISSYEQYF
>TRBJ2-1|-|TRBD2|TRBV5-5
TGTGCCAGCAGTTACAAGCGGGGGGATTACAATGAGCAGTTCTTC
CASSYKRGDYNEQFF
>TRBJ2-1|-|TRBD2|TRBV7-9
TGTGCCAGCAGCGGCAGGACTAGCGAGGCCTACAATGAGCAGTTCTTC
CASSGRTSEAYNEQFF
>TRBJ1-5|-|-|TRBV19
TGTGCCAGTAGTACACAAGGGGGCAATCAGCCCCAGCATTTT
CASSTQGGNQPQHF
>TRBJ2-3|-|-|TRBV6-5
TGTGCCAGCACGTTAGAACCCGGAGCAGATACGCAGTATTTT
CASTLEPGADTQYF
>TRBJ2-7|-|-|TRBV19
TGTGCCAGTAGTATCGGGTCTTCTGGTTACGAGCAGTACTTC
CASSIGSSGYEQYF
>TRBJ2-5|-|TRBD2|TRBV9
TGTGCCAGCAGCGTAGGTACTAGCGGAGGGATCCAAGAGACCCAGTACTTC
CASSVGTSGGIQETQYF
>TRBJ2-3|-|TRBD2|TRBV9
TGTGCCAGCAGCACCACTAGCGGGAGGGCCTACGGAGATACGCAGTATTTT
CASSTTSGRAYGDTQYF
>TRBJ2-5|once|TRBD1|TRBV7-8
TGTGCCAGCAGCTTCGGACAGGGGTGGGAGACCCAGTACTTC
CASSFGQGWETQYF
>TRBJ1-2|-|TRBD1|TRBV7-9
TGTGCCAGCAGCGCCGGACAGGCGCTCCCGGGCGGCTACACCTTC
CASSAGQALPGGYTF
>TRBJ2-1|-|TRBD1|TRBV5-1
TGCGCCAGCAGCTTGGTTCCAGGGGGTTACAATGAGCAGTTCTTC
CASSLVPGGYNEQFF
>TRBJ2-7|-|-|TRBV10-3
TGTGCCATCAGTAACAGGGTTAGGGGCTCCTACGAGCAGTACTTC
CAISNRVRGSYEQYF